This T cell receptor (beta chain) was identified during a study of a mutant IDH1 vaccine in newly diagnosed glioma. About the research overall: The study started vaccination 4-6 weeks after radiotherapy alone, or with temozolomide cycles.

On this clone: The antigen remains undetermined.

Described time point: week 23, last vaccination. Every single dose of the vaccine, 300 ug of mutant IDH1 20-mer peptide, came with topical imiquimod. Repertoires were generated with immunoSEQ multiplex PCR, while TCRdb's copy carries only in-frame clones and drops some. Of about 65,000 clones in the sample, approximately 84% were seen once. V lost 0 bases and J lost 7, with 6 bases in between. Per the germline V gene, CDR1 is SEHNR and CDR2 is FQNEAQ (reference sequence). The CDR3 totals 12 residues. The sequence was collected from a man aged 30 to 39 with glioma. The rearrangement links TRBV7-9 to TRBJ1-1; D remains unclear. Sequenced material: PBMCs, taken from a glioma patient whose treatment included an IDH1 peptide vaccine. This chain's CDR3 is CASSLASYEAFF. CDR3 in DNA: TGTGCCAGCAGCTTAGCCTCATATGAAGCTTTCTTT. Full variable domain (outside the CDR3, taken from reference TRBV7-9 and TRBJ1-1): DTGVSQNPRHKITKRGQNVTFRCDPISEHNRLYWYRQTLGQGPEFLTYFQNEAQLEKSRLLSDRFSAERPKGSFSTLEIQRTEQGDSAMYLCASSLASYEAFFGQGTRLTVV.